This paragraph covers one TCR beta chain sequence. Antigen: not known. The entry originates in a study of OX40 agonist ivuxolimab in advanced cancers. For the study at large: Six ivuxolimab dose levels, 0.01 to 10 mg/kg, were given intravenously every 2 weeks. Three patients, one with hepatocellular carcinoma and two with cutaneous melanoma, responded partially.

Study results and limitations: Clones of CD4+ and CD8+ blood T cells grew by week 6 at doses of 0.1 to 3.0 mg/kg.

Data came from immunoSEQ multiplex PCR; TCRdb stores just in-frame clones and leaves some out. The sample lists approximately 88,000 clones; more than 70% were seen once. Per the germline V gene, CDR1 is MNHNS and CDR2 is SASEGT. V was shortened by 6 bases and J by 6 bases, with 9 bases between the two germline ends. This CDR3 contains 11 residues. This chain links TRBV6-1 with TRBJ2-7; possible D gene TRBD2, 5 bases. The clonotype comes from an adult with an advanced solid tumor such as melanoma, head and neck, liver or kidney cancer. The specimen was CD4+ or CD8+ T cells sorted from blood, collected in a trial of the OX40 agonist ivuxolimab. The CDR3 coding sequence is TGTGCCAGCAGAACCCGGGGCGAGCAGTACTTC. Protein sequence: CASRTRGEQYF.